This is a list of T cell receptor beta chains from one sample in a study of blood T cell repertoires in COVID-19. Produced via immunoSEQ multiplex PCR; TCRdb's table is partial and in-frame only. The sample shows more than 200,000 clones, about nine tenths of them seen only once. The sequenced sample consisted of PBMCs or T cells enriched from blood (not recorded which). The receptor set was obtained from a woman younger than 35 who had recovered from COVID-19. The CDR3 runs from the conserved cysteine through the conserved F or W. The D gene is left open where the match is weak. Size is stated for part of the rows, as once, few or many counts, or as a class when the clone is expanded.

d_gene: -; j_gene: TRBJ1-3; abundance: once; v_gene: TRBV19; CDR3aa: CASSVLGTGSGNTIYF; CDR3nt: TGTGCCAGTAGTGTCCTAGGCACAGGGTCTGGAAACACCATATATTTT
d_gene: -; j_gene: TRBJ1-2; abundance: -; v_gene: TRBV7-9; CDR3aa: CASSLTGLSKGRGYTF; CDR3nt: TGTGCCAGCAGCTTAACGGGTCTATCGAAGGGGCGAGGCTACACCTTC
d_gene: TRBD2; j_gene: TRBJ2-1; abundance: -; v_gene: TRBV9; CDR3aa: CASSASGRAYGEQFF; CDR3nt: TGTGCCAGCAGCGCAAGCGGGAGGGCCTATGGTGAGCAGTTCTTC
d_gene: -; j_gene: TRBJ1-5; abundance: -; v_gene: TRBV9; CDR3aa: CASSHNQGGQPQHF; CDR3nt: TGTGCCAGCAGTCACAACCAGGGTGGTCAGCCCCAGCATTTT
d_gene: -; j_gene: TRBJ1-3; abundance: many; v_gene: TRBV10-3; CDR3aa: CAISDRSSGNTIYF; CDR3nt: TGTGCCATCAGTGATCGGAGCTCTGGAAACACCATATATTTT
d_gene: -; j_gene: TRBJ1-6; abundance: -; v_gene: TRBV7-8; CDR3aa: CASSLHAARANSPLHF; CDR3nt: TGTGCCAGCAGCTTACATGCAGCCAGGGCTAATTCACCCCTCCACTTT
d_gene: TRBD1; j_gene: TRBJ1-4; abundance: -; v_gene: TRBV12-5; CDR3aa: CASGPRQGLGRTNEKLFF; CDR3nt: TGTGCTAGTGGCCCGCGACAGGGTCTGGGTCGGACTAATGAAAAACTGTTTTTT
d_gene: -; j_gene: TRBJ1-2; abundance: -; v_gene: TRBV29-1; CDR3aa: CSVGGTAGNDYTF; CDR3nt: TGCAGCGTGGGGGGGACCGCCGGAAATGACTACACCTTC
d_gene: TRBD1; j_gene: TRBJ1-2; abundance: once; v_gene: TRBV28; CDR3aa: CASTPSGGGSYGYTF; CDR3nt: TGTGCCAGCACTCCCAGCGGAGGGGGCAGCTATGGCTACACCTTC
d_gene: -; j_gene: TRBJ1-5; abundance: -; v_gene: TRBV6-5; CDR3aa: CASSPMGRAEQPQHF; CDR3nt: TGTGCCAGCAGCCCGATGGGCAGGGCAGAGCAGCCCCAGCATTTT
d_gene: TRBD1; j_gene: TRBJ1-1; abundance: -; v_gene: TRBV27; CDR3aa: CASRRTGLQNTEAFF; CDR3nt: TGTGCCAGCAGGCGGACAGGGCTACAGAACACTGAAGCTTTCTTT
d_gene: -; j_gene: TRBJ1-2; abundance: -; v_gene: TRBV16; CDR3aa: CASSQTGLDGYTF; CDR3nt: TGTGCCAGCAGCCAGACAGGTCTTGATGGCTACACCTTC
d_gene: TRBD1; j_gene: TRBJ1-1; abundance: -; v_gene: TRBV5-4; CDR3aa: CASSLNWQGAENTEAFF; CDR3nt: TGTGCCAGCAGCTTGAATTGGCAGGGGGCGGAGAACACTGAAGCTTTCTTT
d_gene: TRBD1; j_gene: TRBJ1-4; abundance: -; v_gene: TRBV24-1; CDR3aa: CATSDTTGEDEKLFF; CDR3nt: TGTGCCACCAGTGATACCACAGGGGAGGATGAAAAACTGTTTTTT
d_gene: -; j_gene: TRBJ1-5; abundance: once; v_gene: TRBV28; CDR3aa: CASSSSGTTNSNQPQHF; CDR3nt: TGTGCCAGCAGTTCGTCCGGGACAACTAATAGCAATCAGCCCCAGCATTTT
d_gene: -; j_gene: TRBJ1-1; abundance: -; v_gene: TRBV28; CDR3aa: CASSPPGSNTEAFF; CDR3nt: TGTGCCAGCAGTCCCCCGGGGTCGAACACTGAAGCTTTCTTT
d_gene: TRBD1; j_gene: TRBJ2-2; abundance: few; v_gene: TRBV29-1; CDR3aa: CSVKGQGETGELFF; CDR3nt: TGCAGCGTCAAGGGACAGGGAGAGACCGGGGAGCTGTTTTTT
d_gene: -; j_gene: TRBJ1-4; abundance: -; v_gene: TRBV9; CDR3aa: CASSVAVEKTATNEKLFF; CDR3nt: TGTGCCAGCAGCGTAGCGGTAGAAAAAACTGCAACTAATGAAAAACTGTTTTTT
d_gene: -; j_gene: TRBJ1-1; abundance: -; v_gene: TRBV9; CDR3aa: CASSTQTGITEAFF; CDR3nt: TGTGCCAGCAGCACCCAAACAGGGATCACTGAAGCTTTCTTT
d_gene: TRBD1; j_gene: TRBJ1-4; abundance: -; v_gene: TRBV9; CDR3aa: CASSSDRGLGEKLFF; CDR3nt: TGTGCCAGCAGCTCAGACAGGGGGCTCGGGGAAAAACTGTTTTTT
d_gene: -; j_gene: TRBJ2-1; abundance: -; v_gene: TRBV3-1/TRBV3-2; CDR3aa: CASSPSAAQPDEQFF; CDR3nt: TGTGCCAGCAGCCCTTCCGCGGCCCAGCCGGATGAGCAGTTCTTC
d_gene: TRBD1; j_gene: TRBJ1-3; abundance: -; v_gene: TRBV4-2; CDR3aa: CASSQEQGLVGNTIYF; CDR3nt: TGTGCCAGCAGCCAAGAACAGGGGCTGGTTGGAAACACCATATATTTT
d_gene: -; j_gene: TRBJ1-6; abundance: -; v_gene: TRBV5-1; CDR3aa: CASSEPEGGSPLHF; CDR3nt: TGCGCCAGCAGCGAACCCGAGGGAGGGTCACCCCTCCACTTT
d_gene: -; j_gene: TRBJ1-1; abundance: -; v_gene: TRBV5-1; CDR3aa: CASSSTGTLTTEAFF; CDR3nt: TGCGCCAGCAGCTCGACGGGGACATTAACCACTGAAGCTTTCTTT
d_gene: -; j_gene: TRBJ1-2; abundance: -; v_gene: TRBV5-1; CDR3aa: CASTILRLTPHYGYTF; CDR3nt: TGCGCCAGCACCATATTGAGGTTAACCCCCCACTATGGCTACACCTTC
d_gene: -; j_gene: TRBJ1-4; abundance: -; v_gene: TRBV6-5; CDR3aa: CASSYSAGDSSEKLFF; CDR3nt: TGTGCCAGCAGTTACTCAGCCGGGGACTCGAGTGAAAAACTGTTTTTT
d_gene: -; j_gene: TRBJ2-5; abundance: -; v_gene: TRBV10-3; CDR3aa: CAIRERRDQETQYF; CDR3nt: TGTGCCATAAGGGAACGCAGGGACCAAGAGACCCAGTACTTC
d_gene: TRBD1; j_gene: TRBJ1-6; abundance: -; v_gene: TRBV5-5; CDR3aa: CASSLGQGWAPLHF; CDR3nt: TGTGCCAGCAGCCTGGGACAGGGTTGGGCACCCCTCCACTTT
d_gene: TRBD1; j_gene: TRBJ2-2; abundance: -; v_gene: TRBV10-3; CDR3aa: CAISGGTGGNTGELFF; CDR3nt: TGTGCCATCAGTGGAGGGACAGGGGGGAACACCGGGGAGCTGTTTTTT
d_gene: TRBD1; j_gene: TRBJ2-1; abundance: -; v_gene: TRBV7-7; CDR3aa: CASSPGQNTYNEQFF; CDR3nt: TGTGCTAGCAGCCCGGGACAGAACACCTACAATGAGCAGTTCTTC
d_gene: -; j_gene: TRBJ2-7; abundance: -; v_gene: TRBV29-1; CDR3aa: CSVGQASYEQYF; CDR3nt: TGCAGCGTTGGACAGGCCTCCTACGAGCAGTACTTC
d_gene: -; j_gene: TRBJ1-4; abundance: -; v_gene: TRBV13; CDR3aa: CASKIRGSGKGEKLFF; CDR3nt: TGTGCCAGCAAAATCAGGGGCTCCGGGAAAGGGGAAAAACTGTTTTTT
d_gene: -; j_gene: TRBJ2-7; abundance: once; v_gene: TRBV6-5; CDR3aa: CASSYPPGNEQYF; CDR3nt: TGTGCCAGCAGTTACCCACCAGGGAACGAGCAGTACTTC
d_gene: -; j_gene: TRBJ2-5; abundance: -; v_gene: TRBV10-1; CDR3aa: CASSTGTAYGTQYF; CDR3nt: TGCGCCAGCTCTACGGGTACTGCTTATGGGACCCAGTACTTC
d_gene: TRBD1; j_gene: TRBJ2-3; abundance: -; v_gene: TRBV5-1; CDR3aa: CASRQGADTQYF; CDR3nt: TGCGCCAGCAGACAGGGGGCAGATACGCAGTATTTT
d_gene: -; j_gene: TRBJ2-5; abundance: -; v_gene: TRBV18; CDR3aa: CASSEGGQETQYF; CDR3nt: TGTGCCAGCAGCGAGGGGGGGCAAGAGACCCAGTACTTC
d_gene: -; j_gene: TRBJ1-4; abundance: -; v_gene: TRBV3-1/TRBV3-2; CDR3aa: CASSHFGARTNEKLFF; CDR3nt: TGTGCCAGCAGCCATTTCGGTGCGAGGACTAATGAAAAACTGTTTTTT
d_gene: TRBD2; j_gene: TRBJ2-1; abundance: -; v_gene: TRBV28; CDR3aa: CASSLGGRPYNEQFF; CDR3nt: TGTGCCAGCAGTTTGGGCGGGAGGCCCTACAATGAGCAGTTCTTC
d_gene: TRBD2; j_gene: TRBJ2-7; abundance: -; v_gene: TRBV5-1; CDR3aa: CASSSDLKGTSGTYEQYF; CDR3nt: TGCGCCAGCAGCTCTGATTTAAAGGGGACTAGCGGAACCTACGAGCAGTACTTC
d_gene: TRBD1; j_gene: TRBJ2-1; abundance: -; v_gene: TRBV18; CDR3aa: CASSPPGQGAHNEQFF; CDR3nt: TGTGCCAGCTCACCACCAGGACAGGGGGCTCACAATGAGCAGTTCTTC
d_gene: -; j_gene: TRBJ1-2; abundance: -; v_gene: TRBV4-2; CDR3aa: CASSPRGGVGYGYTF; CDR3nt: TGTGCCAGCAGCCCTCGGGGCGGGGTAGGGTATGGCTACACCTTC
d_gene: -; j_gene: TRBJ2-7; abundance: -; v_gene: TRBV3-1/TRBV3-2; CDR3aa: CASSLAFRGPEQYF; CDR3nt: TGTGCCAGCAGCCTAGCGTTCCGGGGTCCCGAGCAGTACTTC
d_gene: -; j_gene: TRBJ1-5; abundance: -; v_gene: TRBV18; CDR3aa: CASSPEAPGVQPQHF; CDR3nt: TGTGCCAGCTCCCCGGAGGCTCCAGGGGTTCAGCCCCAGCATTTT
d_gene: -; j_gene: TRBJ2-1; abundance: -; v_gene: TRBV28; CDR3aa: CASSPGPSSYNEQFF; CDR3nt: TGTGCCAGCAGCCCAGGGCCCAGTTCCTACAATGAGCAGTTCTTC
d_gene: -; j_gene: TRBJ1-1; abundance: -; v_gene: TRBV6-5; CDR3aa: CASSYSRRRDEAFF; CDR3nt: TGTGCCAGCAGTTACTCTAGACGGAGAGATGAAGCTTTCTTT
d_gene: -; j_gene: TRBJ1-1; abundance: -; v_gene: TRBV3-1/TRBV3-2; CDR3aa: CASSQGGEAFF; CDR3nt: TGTGCCAGCAGCCAAGGAGGGGAAGCTTTCTTT
d_gene: TRBD1; j_gene: TRBJ1-6; abundance: -; v_gene: TRBV5-4; CDR3aa: CASSLRTGTYNSPLHF; CDR3nt: TGTGCCAGCAGCCTAAGGACAGGGACCTATAATTCACCCCTCCACTTT
d_gene: TRBD2; j_gene: TRBJ2-7; abundance: -; v_gene: TRBV3-1/TRBV3-2; CDR3aa: CASSPGVAGGLTYEQYF; CDR3nt: TGTGCCAGCAGCCCGGGAGTAGCGGGAGGGTTAACCTACGAGCAGTACTTC
d_gene: -; j_gene: TRBJ1-2; abundance: -; v_gene: TRBV29-1; CDR3aa: CSVEARDYGYTF; CDR3nt: TGCAGCGTTGAAGCCAGGGACTATGGCTACACCTTC